This T cell receptor beta chain emerged from a study of blood T cells in healthy people across ages (dated by TCRdb to the mid-2010s). About the full investigation: Template switching captured roughly one uniquely barcoded TCR beta cDNA molecule per two T cells in model experiments. To track age-related changes in TCR beta repertoire diversity, the study relied on deep sequencing normalized with unique cDNA molecular identifiers. Using the same blood draw, the study looked at two additional independent replicas of 1 million unique cDNA reads for two donors, one aged 18 to 29 and the other aged 80 or older. Four age groups were formed from the donors: young (average about 15 years), middle-aged (around 41), aged (62) and long-lived (roughly 81).

Preparation of the library involved 5' RACE. Sequencer: Illumina HiSeq 2500. The second PCR ran for roughly 7 to 11 cycles and used a J-beta primer mix along with a sample-barcoded 5' primer. A template-switch 5' adaptor carrying 12 random nucleotides introduced a unique molecular identifier onto each TCR beta cDNA molecule. Each sample yielded at least 3 million CDR3-containing paired-end reads. First-strand cDNA synthesis was performed from all RNA using the Mint cDNA synthesis kit, with priming by a TRBC-specific oligonucleotide. Following uracil-DNA glycosylase treatment, all cDNA underwent a first 18-cycle PCR with the universal primers M1SS and BC2_uni_R. Processing in the source paper ran as follows. Normalization of each sample was performed by random selection of 1 million high-quality reads, each carrying a distinct molecular identifier. Reads with shared molecular identifiers were discarded instead of being binned into consensus sequences. MiTCR, set to a Q25 quality threshold and the strictest error-elimination algorithm, was used for CDR3 identification, clonotype clustering and error correction. A nonparametric unseen species model with Euler transformation was used to estimate a lower bound on total TCR beta diversity. TCRdb trimmed public reads at Q25 via fastp, called clones via MiXCR and kept in-frame beta chains. CDR3 protein duplicates are merged, each entry listing the most common genes and DNA. TCRdb's processing, not the authors' own work, is the source of the V and J calls. Counted in this sample were fewer than 650,000 distinct CDR3 sequences; about a quarter of them appeared once. Together, the top ten hold roughly 3.5% of the sample.

The CDR3 starts with the cysteine, ends with the phenylalanine, and has 13 residues. Only CDR3 DNA is held: 39 bases, read in frame from base 1. Deletion took 1 base off V and 3 bases off J, with a span of 5 bases between the germline ends. CDR1 and CDR2 are drawn from the germline V gene: KGHDR, SFDVKD. The full study reports these points: As age increased, observed TCR beta diversity per million T cells dropped in a roughly linear way, and a significant reduction was already evident by age 40. There was a strong correlation between observed TCR beta diversity and the percentage of naive T cells measured by flow cytometry. Compared with the aged group, the long-lived group had more naive CD4+ T cells, fewer expanded clones and increased TCR diversity, suggesting age selection. Total diversity estimates from one million sequenced T cells were considered lower bounds and underestimates. Donor CMV infection status was unknown, potentially confounding age-related changes in expanded clonotypes. Conclusive comparison of naive and antigen-experienced compartments was prevented by the profiling of bulk unsorted PBMCs.

This clonotype was counted between two and nine times. The target of this receptor is not known. No base quality information exists; no much larger clone differs at one position. Systemically healthy Caucasian individuals from Russia, roughly 40 in total and aged about 6 to 95 years, were included as donors. Roughly 10 milliliters of peripheral blood were collected from each donor into EDTA-treated Vacutainer tubes. Ficoll-Paque density-gradient centrifugation was used to isolate PBMCs, with at least 6.5 million per sample. Trizol reagent was used to extract total RNA from the PBMCs, yielding at least 6 micrograms per sample. For every donor, an aliquot of PBMCs went through flow cytometry to measure the percentages of naive CD45RAhigh/CD27high T cells. These same data were also listed under a study on T cells of mothers and their children. As noted in the second study: Donors were nine systemically healthy Caucasian individuals: three mothers and their six children. cDNA synthesis used all of the extracted RNA, with roughly 1.6 ug of RNA in each 15 ul reaction. In the second PCR, sample barcodes and 2-4 random nucleotides were introduced via the M1S primer. Over 9.5 million TCR beta CDR3 reads were obtained for each mother, and 2.5 million to 3 million reads were obtained for each child. Thymic selection similarly shapes TCR recombination output in related and unrelated pairs, with minor effect from inherited differences. Normalized repertoire overlap in related mother-child pairs was always slightly higher than in unrelated mother-child pairs, but the difference was never significant. With a sensitivity of about 100 clones per million clonotypes, no persistent microchimeric T cell clones were detected. To look for features that set related mother-child pairs apart from unrelated individuals, the researchers ran deep NGS to compare the TCR beta repertoires of mothers and children. The mean age was roughly 44 +/- 4 years for the mothers and approximately 11 +/- 4 years for the children. After adapter ligation was performed with NEBNext reagents, the libraries were sequenced on an Illumina HiSeq 2000 with 100+100 nt paired-end reads. To prevent cross-contamination, the mother and child libraries were prepared a month apart and were sequenced in separate runs. For each donor, between about 500,000 and 2,100,000 distinct TCR beta clonotypes were identified. Naive TCR beta clonotypes were estimated from low-frequency clonotypes matched to each donor's FACS-determined naive share, without sorting.

The TCR comes from a boy aged 2 to 10 in good health. Recombination connected TRBV24-1 to TRBJ2-5; the D region possibly corresponds to TRBD2 (5 bases align). Specimen: blood. In nucleotides, the sequence is TGTGCCACCAGTGATTTAGCGGAAGAGACCCAGTACTTC. This encodes CATSDLAEETQYF.